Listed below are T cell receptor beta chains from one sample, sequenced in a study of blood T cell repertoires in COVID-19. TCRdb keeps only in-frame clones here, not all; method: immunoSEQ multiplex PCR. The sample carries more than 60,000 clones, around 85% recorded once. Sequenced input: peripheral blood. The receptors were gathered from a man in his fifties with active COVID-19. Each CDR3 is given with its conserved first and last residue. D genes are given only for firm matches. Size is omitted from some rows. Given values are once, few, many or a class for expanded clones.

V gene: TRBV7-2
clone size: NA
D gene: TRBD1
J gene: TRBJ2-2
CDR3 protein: CASSLGGGEYGELFF
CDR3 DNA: TGTGCCAGCAGCTTAGGAGGGGGCGAGTACGGGGAGCTGTTTTTT

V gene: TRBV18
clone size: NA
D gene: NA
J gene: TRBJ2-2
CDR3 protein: CASSPRTSSGVDTGELFF
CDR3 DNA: TGTGCCAGCTCACCACGGACGTCATCAGGGGTCGACACCGGGGAGCTGTTTTTT

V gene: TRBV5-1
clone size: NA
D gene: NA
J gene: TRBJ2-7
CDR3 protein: CASSQQGPPYEQYF
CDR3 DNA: TGCGCCAGCAGCCAGCAGGGTCCCCCCTACGAGCAGTACTTC

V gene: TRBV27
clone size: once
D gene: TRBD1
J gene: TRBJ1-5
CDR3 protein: CASSSLRQTGVPGNQPQHF
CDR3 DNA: TGTGCCAGCAGCTCTTTACGCCAGACAGGGGTACCGGGCAATCAGCCCCAGCATTTT

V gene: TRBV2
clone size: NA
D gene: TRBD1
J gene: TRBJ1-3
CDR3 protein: CASTAGQASGNTIYF
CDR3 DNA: TGTGCCAGCACTGCGGGACAGGCTTCTGGAAACACCATATATTTT

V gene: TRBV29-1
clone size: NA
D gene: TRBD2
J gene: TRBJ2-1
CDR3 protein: CSVVDPFSGDNEQFF
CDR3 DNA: TGCAGCGTTGTTGACCCCTTTAGCGGGGACAATGAGCAGTTCTTC

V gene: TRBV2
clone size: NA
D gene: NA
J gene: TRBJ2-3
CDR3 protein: CASRRLTSTDTQYF
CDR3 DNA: TGTGCCAGCCGACGGTTGACTTCCACAGATACGCAGTATTTT

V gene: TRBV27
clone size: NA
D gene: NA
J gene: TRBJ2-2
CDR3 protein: CASRMQGAGELFF
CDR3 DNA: TGTGCCAGCAGAATGCAGGGTGCCGGGGAGCTGTTTTTT

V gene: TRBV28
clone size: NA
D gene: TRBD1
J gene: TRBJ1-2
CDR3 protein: CAAAGTDYGYTF
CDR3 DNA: TGTGCCGCAGCCGGGACAGACTATGGCTACACCTTC

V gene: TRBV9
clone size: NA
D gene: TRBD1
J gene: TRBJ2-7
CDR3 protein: CASSVGFGTGVGYEQYF
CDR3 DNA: TGTGCCAGCAGCGTAGGTTTCGGGACAGGGGTAGGATACGAGCAGTACTTC

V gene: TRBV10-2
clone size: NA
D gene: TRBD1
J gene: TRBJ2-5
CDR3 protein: CASRKSGTGIKETQYF
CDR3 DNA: TGCGCCAGCAGAAAGTCCGGGACAGGGATTAAAGAGACCCAGTACTTC

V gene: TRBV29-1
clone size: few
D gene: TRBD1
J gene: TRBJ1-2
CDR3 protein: CSVERTGAAGGYTF
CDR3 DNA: TGCAGCGTTGAAAGGACAGGCGCTGCGGGTGGCTACACCTTC

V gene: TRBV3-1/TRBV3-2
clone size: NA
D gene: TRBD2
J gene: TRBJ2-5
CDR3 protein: CASSHRGEETQYF
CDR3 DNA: TGTGCCAGCAGCCACCGGGGGGAAGAGACCCAGTACTTC

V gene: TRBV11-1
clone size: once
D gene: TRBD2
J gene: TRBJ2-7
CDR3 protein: CASSPGLAGSYEQYF
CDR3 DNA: TGTGCCAGCAGCCCGGGACTAGCGGGCTCCTACGAGCAGTACTTC

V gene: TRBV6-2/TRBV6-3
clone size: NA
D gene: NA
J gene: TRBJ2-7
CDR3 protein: CASSYSPGRSYEQYF
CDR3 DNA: TGTGCCAGCAGTTACTCTCCAGGGCGCTCCTACGAGCAGTACTTC

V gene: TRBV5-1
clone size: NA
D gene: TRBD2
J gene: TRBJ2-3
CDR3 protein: CASTLLAGVRGDTQYF
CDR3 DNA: TGCGCCAGCACCTTATTAGCGGGAGTAAGGGGAGATACGCAGTATTTT

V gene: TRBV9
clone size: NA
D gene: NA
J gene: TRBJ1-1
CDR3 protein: CASSVDPGMNTEAFF
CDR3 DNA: TGTGCCAGCAGCGTAGACCCCGGGATGAACACTGAAGCTTTCTTT

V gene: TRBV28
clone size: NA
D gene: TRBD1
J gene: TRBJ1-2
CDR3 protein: CASSIGTAYGYTF
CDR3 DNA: TGTGCCAGCAGTATCGGGACAGCTTATGGCTACACCTTC

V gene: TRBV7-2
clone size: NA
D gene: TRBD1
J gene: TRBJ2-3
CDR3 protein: CASSHRDRGLGTQYF
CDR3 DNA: TGTGCCAGCAGCCACCGGGACAGGGGGCTTGGTACGCAGTATTTT

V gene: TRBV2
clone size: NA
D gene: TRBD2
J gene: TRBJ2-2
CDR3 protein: CASSGTSGNTGELFF
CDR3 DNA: TGTGCCAGCAGCGGGACTAGCGGAAACACCGGGGAGCTGTTTTTT

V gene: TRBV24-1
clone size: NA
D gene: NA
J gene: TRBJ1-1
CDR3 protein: CATRLGANTEAFF
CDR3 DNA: TGTGCCACTAGGTTGGGGGCGAACACTGAAGCTTTCTTT